The source of this T cell receptor beta chain is a study of shared clonotypes between healthy human individuals. Study-wide background: Three men and a couple of women, aged 18 to 49, were donors.

TCRdb's copy holds only in-frame clones and misses some; the assay was immunoSEQ multiplex PCR. Here the sample spans under 2,500,000 clones, 95% being singletons. On this clone itself: One end of the junction fails to match germline, which may point to a read error.

The germline V gene has CDR1 SGHTA and CDR2 FQGNSA. The CDR3 consists of 15 residues. The specimen sequenced was naive CD4+ T cells sorted from blood. The subset here: CD45RA+ positively selected. The clonotype originates from a man aged 18 to 29 in good health. The chain is built from TRBV7-2 and TRBJ2-5; TRBD2 matches 7 bases. CDR3 residues: CASSLAELAVETQYF. CDR3 nucleotide sequence: TGTGCCAGCAGCCTAGCGGAGTTAGCGGTTGAGACCCAGTACTTC. The variable domain in full, with the rest retrieved from reference TRBV7-2 and TRBJ2-5, is GAGVSQSPSNKVTEKGKDVELRCDPISGHTALYWYRQSLGQGLEFLIYFQGNSAPDKSGLPSDRFSAERTGGSVSTLTIQRTQQEDSAVYLCASSLAELAVETQYFGPGTRLLVL.